The entry that follows covers one T cell receptor beta chain sequence. Its antigen is not identified. Reverse transcription of all isolated RNA meant that expressed TCRB transcripts were sequenced. Average reads for naive, central memory and regulatory T cell samples were roughly 3.4 million. Assay used: immunoSEQ multiplex PCR; TCRdb lists only in-frame clones, some missing. The repertoire holds roughly 310,000 clones, with about 10% as singletons. This specimen comes from a study of beta chain features in type 1 diabetes. Study overall: Healthy donors and patients had similar age, gender and cell yields.

Study results and caveats: Compared to healthy donors, patients appeared to have naive, central memory and Treg TCRB repertoires that were more alike. Lower insertion and higher deletion counts appeared at VDJ junctions in type 1 diabetes patients.

Germline CDR1 reads SGHTA; CDR2 reads FQGNSA. CDR3 length: 13 amino acids. The V gene lost 7 bases and the J gene lost 0 bases, with 8 bases spanning the gap. The chain has TRBV7-2 and TRBJ2-3; the D gene is possibly TRBD1 (6 bases). Specimen: naive CD4+ T cells from blood. The sequence derives from a woman in her thirties in good health. CDR3 bases: TGTGCCAGCATCAGGGGTAGCACAGATACGCAGTATTTT. This encodes CASIRGSTDTQYF.